This TCR beta chain was obtained from a study of T cell changes during pregnancy in multiple sclerosis. TCRdb keeps only in-frame clones here, not all; method: immunoSEQ multiplex PCR. The sample lists some 69,000 clones; about 90% were seen once. Sample: peripheral blood, taken in the second trimester of pregnancy. The sequence came from a female donor in good health, enrolled as a control in a pregnancy study.

Here the CDR3 reads CASSTNRGNIQYF. In DNA, the CDR3 is TGTGCCAGCAGCACCAACAGGGGAAACATTCAGTACTTC. This sequence joins TRBV28 and TRBJ2-4, with TRBD1 matching over 7 bases. CDR1 is MDHEN and CDR2 is SYDVKM in the germline V gene. V dropped 6 bases and J dropped 6; count of bases not matched to a gene: 5. This CDR3 is built from 13 residues.